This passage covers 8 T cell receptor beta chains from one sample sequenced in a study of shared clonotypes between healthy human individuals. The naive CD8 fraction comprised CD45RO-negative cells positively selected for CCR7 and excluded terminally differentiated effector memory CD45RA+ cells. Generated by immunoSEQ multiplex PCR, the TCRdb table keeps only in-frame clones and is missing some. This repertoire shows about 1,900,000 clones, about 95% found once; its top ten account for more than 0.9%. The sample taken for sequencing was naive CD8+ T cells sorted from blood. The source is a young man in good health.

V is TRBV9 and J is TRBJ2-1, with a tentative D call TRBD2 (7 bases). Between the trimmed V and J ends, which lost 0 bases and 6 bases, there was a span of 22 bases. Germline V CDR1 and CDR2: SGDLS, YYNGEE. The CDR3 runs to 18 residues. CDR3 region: CASSVADLGGGAPNEQFF. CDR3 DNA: TGTGCCAGCAGCGTAGCCGATCTGGGAGGGGGGGCCCCCAATGAGCAGTTCTTC.

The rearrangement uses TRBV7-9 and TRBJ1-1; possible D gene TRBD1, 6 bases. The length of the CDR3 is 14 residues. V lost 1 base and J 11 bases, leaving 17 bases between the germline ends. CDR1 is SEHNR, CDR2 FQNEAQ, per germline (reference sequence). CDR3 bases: TGTGCCAGCAGCTTAGTTGGGGGCCCGAATGGGGCTTTCTTT. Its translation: CASSLVGGPNGAFF.

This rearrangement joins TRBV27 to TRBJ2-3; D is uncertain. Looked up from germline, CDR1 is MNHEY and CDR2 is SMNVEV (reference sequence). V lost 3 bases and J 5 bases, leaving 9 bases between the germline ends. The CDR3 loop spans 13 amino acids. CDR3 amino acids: CASSFGFQDTQYF. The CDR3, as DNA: TGTGCCAGCAGTTTCGGGTTCCAAGATACGCAGTATTTT.

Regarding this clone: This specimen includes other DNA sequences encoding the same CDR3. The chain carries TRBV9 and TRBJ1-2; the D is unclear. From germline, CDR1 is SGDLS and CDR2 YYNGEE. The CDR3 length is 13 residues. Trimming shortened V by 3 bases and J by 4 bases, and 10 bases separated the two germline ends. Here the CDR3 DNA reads TGTGCCAGCAGCGGACCGGACGGCTATGGCTACACCTTC. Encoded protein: CASSGPDGYGYTF. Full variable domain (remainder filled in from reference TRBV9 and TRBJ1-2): DSGVTQTPKHLITATGQRVTLRCSPRSGDLSVYWYQQSLDQGLQFLIQYYNGEERAKGNILERFSAQQFPDLHSELNLSSLELGDSALYFCASSGPDGYGYTFGSGTRLTVV.

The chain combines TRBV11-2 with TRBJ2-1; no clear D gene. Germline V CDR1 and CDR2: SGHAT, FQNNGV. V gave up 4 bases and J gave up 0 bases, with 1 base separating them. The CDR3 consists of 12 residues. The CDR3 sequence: CASSYSYNEQFF. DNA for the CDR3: TGTGCCAGCAGCTACTCCTACAATGAGCAGTTCTTC. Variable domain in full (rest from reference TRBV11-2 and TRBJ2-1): EAGVAQSPRYKIIEKRQSVAFWCNPISGHATLYWYQQILGQGPKLLIQFQNNGVVDDSQLPKDRFSAERLKGVDSTLKIQPAKLEDSAVYLCASSYSYNEQFFGPGTRLTVL.

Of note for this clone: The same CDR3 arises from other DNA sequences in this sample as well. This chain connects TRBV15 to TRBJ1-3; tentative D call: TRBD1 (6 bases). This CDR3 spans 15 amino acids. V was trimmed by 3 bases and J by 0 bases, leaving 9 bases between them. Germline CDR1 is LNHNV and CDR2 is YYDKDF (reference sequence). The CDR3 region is CATSSDRSSGNTIYF. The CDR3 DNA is TGTGCCACCAGCAGCGACAGGAGCTCTGGAAACACCATATATTTT.

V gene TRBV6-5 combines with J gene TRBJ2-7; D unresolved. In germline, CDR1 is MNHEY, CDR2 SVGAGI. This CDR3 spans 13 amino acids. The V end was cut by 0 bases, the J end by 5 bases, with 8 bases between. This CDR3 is CASSYSQLDEQYF. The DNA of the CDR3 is TGTGCCAGCAGTTACTCCCAATTGGACGAGCAGTACTTC.

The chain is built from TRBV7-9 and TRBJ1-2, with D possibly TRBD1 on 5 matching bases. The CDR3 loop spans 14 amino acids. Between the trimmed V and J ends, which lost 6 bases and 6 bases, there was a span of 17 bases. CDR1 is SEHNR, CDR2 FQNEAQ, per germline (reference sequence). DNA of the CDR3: TGTGCCAGCAGTCAAAACGTCCTAGGGGATGGCTACACCTTC. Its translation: CASSQNVLGDGYTF. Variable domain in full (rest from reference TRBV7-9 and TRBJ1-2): DTGVSQNPRHKITKRGQNVTFRCDPISEHNRLYWYRQTLGQGPEFLTYFQNEAQLEKSRLLSDRFSAERPKGSFSTLEIQRTEQGDSAMYLCASSQNVLGDGYTFGSGTRLTVV.